The TCR beta chain described here comes from a study of OX40 agonist ivuxolimab in advanced cancers. The wider study: It was ivuxolimab, an agonistic anti-OX40 (CD134) antibody, that patients were treated with.

This clone was counted between two and nine times. The antigen remains unidentified. The protocol was immunoSEQ multiplex PCR, while the TCRdb copy is restricted to in-frame clones and leaves out a portion. Of some 39,000 clones in the sample, 80% to 90% are singletons; the top ten hold 6%. The study, taken as a whole, reports: Certain nonresponders likewise exhibited a low normalized T-cell clonal expansion.

The CDR3 consists of 13 residues. V lost 4 bases and J 1 base, leaving 8 bases between the germline ends. Germline V gene sequence: CDR1 SGDLS, CDR2 YYNGEE. The V and J genes are TRBV9 and TRBJ1-2; D is ambiguous. The sequence came from an adult with an advanced solid tumor such as melanoma, head and neck, liver or kidney cancer. The source was CD4+ or CD8+ T cells sorted from blood, collected in a trial of the OX40 agonist ivuxolimab. CDR3 DNA sequence: TGTGCCAGCAGCCCACTCATTAACTATGGCTACACCTTC. This gives the protein CASSPLINYGYTF.